This T cell receptor (beta chain) was sequenced for a study of CD8 T cells in Susac syndrome. Study-level findings and limits: Acknowledgment was made by the study that its TCR sequencing and HLA analysis involved a relatively small number of individuals.

As to this clonotype: What it recognizes is unknown.

Bulk CD8+ and CD4+ cells came from magnetic negative isolation; CD8+ TEMRA by FACS. Reverse transcription used about 0.45 to 1 ug RNA and random hexamers. The CDR3 of TCR beta was amplified by immunoSEQ multiplex PCR across 54 Vbeta and 13 Jbeta. Each CDR3 protein is one row after TCRdb ran MiXCR on the immunoSEQ multiplex PCR reads. The sample records fewer than 150,000 distinct CDR3 sequences, 85% to 95% being singletons. Trimming pared 3 bases from V and 3 bases from J, leaving 11 bases between. There are 14 residues in the CDR3. CDR1 is PRHDT, CDR2 FYEKMQ, per germline (reference sequence). The receptor comes from a human donor with multiple sclerosis. Specimen: CD4+ T cells from PBMCs. This chain joins TRBV13 and TRBJ1-2, with a possible D match to TRBD1 (6 bases). CDR3 DNA sequence: TGTGCCAGCAGCTTCGGGGGGCTCGACTATGGCTACACCTTC. Its protein is CASSFGGLDYGYTF.